The T cell receptor (beta chain) under discussion was sequenced for a study of response to subunit inactivated influenza vaccine. A single record per CDR3 protein comes from TCRdb applying MiXCR to the RT-PCR reads. The repertoire consists of 610,000 or so distinct CDR3 sequences, with around 15% occurring once and the leading ten covering over 8.5%. This clonotype appeared a few times. Its target is unknown. Whole-study results and caveats: Authors suggested each seasonal influenza vaccination recruits few new T cells.

The germline V and J ends were trimmed by 6 bases and 6 bases, with 12 bases remaining between them. This CDR3 is built from 12 residues. In germline, CDR1 is DFQATT, CDR2 SNEGSKA (reference sequence). The sequence was collected from a man in his fifties or sixties who received an inactivated influenza vaccine. The chain carries TRBV20-1 and TRBJ2-1; D not resolved. The starting material was PBMCs from blood, obtained roughly 12 days after vaccination. CDR3 in amino acids: CSATGQSNEQFF. Written as DNA, the CDR3 is TGCAGTGCCACCGGGCAGTCCAATGAGCAGTTCTTC.